These 7 T cell receptor beta chains originate from one sample sequenced in a study of cytomegalovirus exposure and HLA in healthy donors. 60 Vbeta and 13 Jbeta primers were used in PCR. This table comes from immunoSEQ multiplex PCR, and its TCRdb copy is limited to in-frame clones, with some not included. Here the sample spans 88,000 or so clones, more than 50% being singletons. Sequencing was performed on PBMCs. These receptors were collected from a male donor in good health and CMV-seropositive.

The CDR3 DNA reads as TGTGCCAGCAGCTTGGCGGCCGGGGAGCTGTTTTTT. It codes for CASSLAAGELFF. This chain connects TRBV5-6 to TRBJ2-2; unclear D gene. The germline CDR1 and CDR2 sequences are SGHDT and YYEEEE. CDR3 length: 12 residues. V lost 0 bases and J lost 6, with 3 bases in between.

This clone was picked up a small number of times. Within the sample, other DNA sequences also encode this same CDR3. The V and J genes are TRBV18 and TRBJ2-2; TRBD1 matches 11 bases. This CDR3 spans 16 amino acids. V lost 1 base, J lost 6 bases, and 4 bases stayed unmatched. Looked up from germline, CDR1 is KGHSH and CDR2 is LQKENI. The CDR3 loop reads CASSPLPGQGAGELFF. The DNA of the CDR3 is TGTGCCAGCTCACCACTACCGGGACAGGGGGCCGGGGAGCTGTTTTTT.

The V and J genes are TRBV19 and TRBJ2-2, with D perhaps TRBD2 (6 bases). CDR3 size: 15 residues. In germline, CDR1 is LNHDA, CDR2 SQIVND (reference sequence). The V and J ends lost 2 bases and 4 bases respectively, with 11 bases between them. The CDR3 sequence: CASSIPGGATGELFF. CDR3 coding DNA: TGTGCCAGTAGTATACCCGGCGGGGCCACCGGGGAGCTGTTTTTT.

V is TRBV28 and J is TRBJ2-7; a weak D match, TRBD2 (5 bases). CDR1 MDHEN and CDR2 SYDVKM come from the germline V gene. The CDR3 extends over 15 amino acids. V was trimmed by 5 bases and J by 7 bases, leaving 21 bases between them. This CDR3 is CASSLPRGGLREQYF. The CDR3 DNA reads as TGTGCCAGCAGTCTCCCCAGAGGAGGCCTTAGGGAGCAGTACTTC.

This clone was recorded once. This chain connects TRBV6-6 to TRBJ2-6; D is possibly TRBD1 (6 bases). This CDR3 is built from 16 residues. Trimming removed 2 bases from V and 6 bases from J, with 14 bases in between. The germline V gene has CDR1 MNHNY and CDR2 SVGAGI (reference sequence). The CDR3 is CASSYTGQLAANVLTF. In DNA, the CDR3 is TGTGCCAGCAGTTACACCGGACAGCTCGCGGCCAACGTCCTGACTTTC.

This clone was detected a few times. A read error may account for a junction end that differs from germline. This chain joins TRBV2 and TRBJ1-5, with TRBD1 identical over 7 bases. Germline V CDR1 and CDR2: SNHLY, FYNNEI. This CDR3 is 13 amino acids long. CDR3 DNA: TGTGCCAGCGGTGACAGGGTCAATCAGCCCCAGCATTTT. Translating gives CASGDRVNQPQHF. The complete variable domain, with remaining parts taken from reference TRBV2 and TRBJ1-5, reads EPEVTQTPSHQVTQMGQEVILRCVPISNHLYFYWYRQILGQKVEFLVSFYNNEISEKSEIFDDQFSVERPDGSNFTLKIRSTKLEDSAMYFCASGDRVNQPQHFGDGTRLSIL.

This chain connects TRBV11-2 to TRBJ2-1; the match to TRBD2 covers 9 bases. Per germline, CDR1 SGHAT and CDR2 FQNNGV. The CDR3 contains 14 residues. Trimming took 4 bases from V and 7 from J; bases not matched to a gene: 5. The chain's CDR3 is CASSSGTSHNEQFF. CDR3 DNA: TGTGCCAGCAGCTCCGGGACTAGCCATAATGAGCAGTTCTTC.